Sequencing of this TCR beta chain was carried out in a study of cytomegalovirus exposure and HLA in healthy donors. Germline assignment: CDR1 SGHDT and CDR2 YYEEEE. J lost 5 bases, V lost 4 bases, and 9 bases had no gene match. The length of the CDR3 is 17 residues. About this clone: Its antigen is not known.

With 60 Vbeta and 13 Jbeta primers, the PCR was carried out. Original processing methods: In a later analysis, of 80 million or so unique beta chains, about 12 million appeared in at least two donors. Libraries were prepared by immunoSEQ multiplex PCR; TCRdb keeps only in-frame clonotypes and omits some of them. Clonal size and the V and J genes are those of that table, whereas D and trimming came from the DNA. Altogether around 150,000 clones are present, more than 70% being singletons, with the ten largest covering around 1%. Findings and caveats of the study: Some TCR beta chains (roughly 150 of them) were listed as cytomegalovirus-associated. Presence/absence analyses took donor sequencing depth as roughly uniform.

Sequencing was performed on PBMCs. The receptor was isolated from a male donor in good health and CMV-seronegative. The rearrangement links TRBV5-6 to TRBJ1-6; 10 positions match TRBD1. CDR3 DNA sequence: TGTGCCAGCAGCGACACCGGGACAGGGGCCCATAATTCACCCCTCCACTTT. This gives the protein CASSDTGTGAHNSPLHF.